The clone carrying this T cell receptor beta chain was seen only once. The sample is drawn from a study of cytomegalovirus exposure and HLA in healthy donors. The CDR3 loop spans 15 amino acids. CDR1 and CDR2 from the germline V gene are SNHLY and FYNNEI. V was shortened by 4 bases and J by 0 bases, with 10 bases between the two germline ends. In the PCR, 60 Vbeta and 13 Jbeta primers were used. Measured with immunoSEQ multiplex PCR; TCRdb has only the in-frame clones, and not every one. The table includes 150,000 to 200,000 clones, approximately 77% detected once. Sequencing was carried out using PBMCs. The source of this sequence is a man aged 40-49 years in good health and CMV-seropositive. The chain links TRBV2 to TRBJ2-1; unclear D gene. As DNA, the CDR3 is TGTGCCAGCAGTGGACACGGAAGCTCCTACAATGAGCAGTTCTTC. Its translation is CASSGHGSSYNEQFF.